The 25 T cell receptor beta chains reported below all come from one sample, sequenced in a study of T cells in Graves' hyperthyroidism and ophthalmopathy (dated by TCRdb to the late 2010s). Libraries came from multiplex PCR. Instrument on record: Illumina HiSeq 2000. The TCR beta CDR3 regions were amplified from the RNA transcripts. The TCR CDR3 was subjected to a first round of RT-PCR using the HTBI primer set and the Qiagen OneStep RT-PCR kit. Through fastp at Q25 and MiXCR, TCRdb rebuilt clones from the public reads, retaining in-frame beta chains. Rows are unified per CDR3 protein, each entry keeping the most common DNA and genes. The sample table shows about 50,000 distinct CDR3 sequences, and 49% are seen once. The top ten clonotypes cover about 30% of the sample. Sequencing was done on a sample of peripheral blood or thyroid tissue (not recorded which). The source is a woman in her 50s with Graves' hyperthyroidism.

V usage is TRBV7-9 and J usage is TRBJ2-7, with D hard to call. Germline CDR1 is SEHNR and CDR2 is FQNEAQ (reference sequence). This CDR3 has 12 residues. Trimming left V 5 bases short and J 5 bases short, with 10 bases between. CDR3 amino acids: CASSGPLNEQYF. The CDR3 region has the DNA TGTGCCAGCAGCGGACCCCTCAACGAGCAGTACTTC.

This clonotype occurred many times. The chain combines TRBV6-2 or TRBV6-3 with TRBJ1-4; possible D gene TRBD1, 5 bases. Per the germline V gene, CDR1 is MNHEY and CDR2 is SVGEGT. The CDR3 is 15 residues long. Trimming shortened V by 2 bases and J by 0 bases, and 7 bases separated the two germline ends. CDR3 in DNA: TGTGCCAGCAGTTACAGGGGATCAACTAATGAAAAACTGTTTTTT. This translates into CASSYRGSTNEKLFF.

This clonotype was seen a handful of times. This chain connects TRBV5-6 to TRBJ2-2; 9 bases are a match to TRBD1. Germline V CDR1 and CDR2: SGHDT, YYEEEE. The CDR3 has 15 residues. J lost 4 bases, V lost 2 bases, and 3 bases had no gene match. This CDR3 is CASSFTGGSTGELFF. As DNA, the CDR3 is TGTGCCAGCAGCTTTACAGGGGGCAGCACCGGGGAGCTGTTTTTT.

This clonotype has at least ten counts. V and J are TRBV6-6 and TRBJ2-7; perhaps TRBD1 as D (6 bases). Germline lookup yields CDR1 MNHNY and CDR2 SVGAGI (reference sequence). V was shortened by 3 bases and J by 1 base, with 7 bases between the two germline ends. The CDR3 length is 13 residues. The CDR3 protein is CASSYGQSYEQYF. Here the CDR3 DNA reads TGTGCCAGCAGTTATGGACAGTCCTACGAGCAGTACTTC.

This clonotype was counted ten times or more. The CDR3 coding sequence is TGCGCCAGCAGCCAAGATGGGACTGTCACAGATACGCAGTATTTT. The encoded protein is CASSQDGTVTDTQYF. J is TRBJ2-3 and V is TRBV4-1; perhaps TRBD2 as D (6 bases). The germline V and J ends were trimmed by 0 bases and 2 bases, with 9 bases remaining between them. Germline-derived CDR1 and CDR2 are MGHRA and YSYEKL. The CDR3 contains 15 residues.

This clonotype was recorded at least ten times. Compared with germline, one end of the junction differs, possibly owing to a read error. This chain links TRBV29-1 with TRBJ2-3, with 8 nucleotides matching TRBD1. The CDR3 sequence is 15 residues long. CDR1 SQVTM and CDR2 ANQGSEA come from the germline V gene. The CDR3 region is CSVEVTGTGPDAQYF. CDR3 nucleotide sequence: TGCAGCGTTGAAGTCACCGGGACAGGTCCAGATGCGCAGTATTTT.

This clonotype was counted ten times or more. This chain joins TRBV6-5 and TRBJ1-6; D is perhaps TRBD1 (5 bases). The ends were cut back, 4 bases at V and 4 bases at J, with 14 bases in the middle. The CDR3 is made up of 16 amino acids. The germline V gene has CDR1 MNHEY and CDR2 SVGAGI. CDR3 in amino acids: CASSSGEGLYNSPLHF. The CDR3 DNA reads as TGTGCCAGCAGTTCGGGAGAGGGGCTTTATAATTCACCCCTCCACTTT.

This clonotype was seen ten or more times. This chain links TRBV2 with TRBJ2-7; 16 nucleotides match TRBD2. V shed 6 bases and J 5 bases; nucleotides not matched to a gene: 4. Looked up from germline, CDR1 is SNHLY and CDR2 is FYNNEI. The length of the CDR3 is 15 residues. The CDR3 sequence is CASRGLAGGPHEQYF. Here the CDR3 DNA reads TGTGCCAGCAGGGGACTAGCGGGAGGGCCCCACGAGCAGTACTTC.

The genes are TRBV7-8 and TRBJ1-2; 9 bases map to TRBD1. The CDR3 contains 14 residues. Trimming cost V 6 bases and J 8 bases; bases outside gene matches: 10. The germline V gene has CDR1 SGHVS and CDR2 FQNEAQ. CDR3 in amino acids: CASSSRDRVGGYTF. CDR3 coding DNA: TGTGCCAGCAGTTCCCGGGACAGGGTAGGAGGCTACACCTTC. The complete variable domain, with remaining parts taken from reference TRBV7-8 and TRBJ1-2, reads GAGVSQSPRYKVAKRGQDVALRCDPISGHVSLFWYQQALGQGPEFLTYFQNEAQLDKSGLPSDRFFAERPEGSVSTLKIQRTQQEDSAVYLCASSSRDRVGGYTFGSGTRLTVV.

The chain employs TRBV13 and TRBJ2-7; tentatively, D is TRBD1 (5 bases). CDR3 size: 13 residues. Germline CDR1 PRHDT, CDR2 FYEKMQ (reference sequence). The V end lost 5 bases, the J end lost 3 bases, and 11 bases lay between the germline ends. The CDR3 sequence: CASSRETVYEQYF. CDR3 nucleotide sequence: TGTGCCAGCAGCAGAGAGACAGTCTACGAGCAGTACTTC. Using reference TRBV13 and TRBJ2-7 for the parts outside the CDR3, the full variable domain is AAGVIQSPRHLIKEKRETATLKCYPIPRHDTVYWYQQGPGQDPQFLISFYEKMQSDKGSIPDRFSAQQFSDYHSELNMSSLELGDSALYFCASSRETVYEQYFGPGTRLTVT.

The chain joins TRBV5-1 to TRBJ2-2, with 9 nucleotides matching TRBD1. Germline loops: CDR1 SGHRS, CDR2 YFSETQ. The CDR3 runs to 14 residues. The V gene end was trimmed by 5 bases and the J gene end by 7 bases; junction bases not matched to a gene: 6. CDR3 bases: TGCGCCAGCAGGCCGGGACAGGGAAGCGGGGAGCTGTTTTTT. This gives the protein CASRPGQGSGELFF.

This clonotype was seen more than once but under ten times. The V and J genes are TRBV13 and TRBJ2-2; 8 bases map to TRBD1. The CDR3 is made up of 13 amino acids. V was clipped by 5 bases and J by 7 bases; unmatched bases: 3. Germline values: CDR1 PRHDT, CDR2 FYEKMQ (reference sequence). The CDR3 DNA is TGTGCCAGCAGCCCGGACAGGGTCGGGGAGCTGTTTTTT. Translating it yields CASSPDRVGELFF.

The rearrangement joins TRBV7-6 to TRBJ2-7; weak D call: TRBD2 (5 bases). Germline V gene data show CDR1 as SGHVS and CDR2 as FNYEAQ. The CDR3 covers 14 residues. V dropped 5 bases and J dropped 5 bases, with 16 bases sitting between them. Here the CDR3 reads CASSSSPRDDEQYF. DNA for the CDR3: TGTGCCAGCAGCAGCAGCCCGAGGGATGACGAGCAGTACTTC.

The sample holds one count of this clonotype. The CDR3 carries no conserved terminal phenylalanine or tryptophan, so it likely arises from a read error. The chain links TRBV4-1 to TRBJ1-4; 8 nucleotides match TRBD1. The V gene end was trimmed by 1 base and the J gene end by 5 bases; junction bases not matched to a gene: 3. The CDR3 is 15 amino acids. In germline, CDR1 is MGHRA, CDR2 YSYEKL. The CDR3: CASSQAGQANEKLFL. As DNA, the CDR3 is TGCGCCAGCAGCCAAGCGGGACAGGCGAATGAAAAACTGTTTCTT.

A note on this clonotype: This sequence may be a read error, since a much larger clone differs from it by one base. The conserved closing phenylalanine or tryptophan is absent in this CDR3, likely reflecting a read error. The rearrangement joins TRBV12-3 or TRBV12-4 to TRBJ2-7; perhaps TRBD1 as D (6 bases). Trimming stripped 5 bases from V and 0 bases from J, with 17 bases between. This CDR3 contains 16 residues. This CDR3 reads CASSPYRYRVSYEQYS. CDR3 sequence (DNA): TGTGCCAGCAGTCCTTACCGCTACAGGGTCTCCTACGAGCAGTACTCC.

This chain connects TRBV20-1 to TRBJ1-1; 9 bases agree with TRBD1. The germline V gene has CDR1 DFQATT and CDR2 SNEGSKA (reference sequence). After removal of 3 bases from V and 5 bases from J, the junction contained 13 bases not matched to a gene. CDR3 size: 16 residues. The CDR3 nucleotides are TGCAGTGCTAGGATGAGGACAGGGGCGTTATGGACTGAAGCTTTCTTT. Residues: CSARMRTGALWTEAFF.

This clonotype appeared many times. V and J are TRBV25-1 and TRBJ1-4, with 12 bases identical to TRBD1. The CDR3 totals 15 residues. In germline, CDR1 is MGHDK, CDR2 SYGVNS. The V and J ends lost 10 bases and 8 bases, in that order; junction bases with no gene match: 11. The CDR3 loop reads CATSGWDRGQEKLFF. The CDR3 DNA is TGTGCCACCTCCGGGTGGGACAGGGGGCAGGAAAAACTGTTTTTT.

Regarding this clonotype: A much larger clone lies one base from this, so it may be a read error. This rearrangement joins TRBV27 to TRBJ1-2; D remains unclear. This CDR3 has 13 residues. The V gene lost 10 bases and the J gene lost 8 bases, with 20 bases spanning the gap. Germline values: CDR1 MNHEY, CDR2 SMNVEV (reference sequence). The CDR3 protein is CATAGSRIRGYTF. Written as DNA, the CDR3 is TGTGCCACAGCGGGGAGCCGGATCCGGGGCTACACCTTC.

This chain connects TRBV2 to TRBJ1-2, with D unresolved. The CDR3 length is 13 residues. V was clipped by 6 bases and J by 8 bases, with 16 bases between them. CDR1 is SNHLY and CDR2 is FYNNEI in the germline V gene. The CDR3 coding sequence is TGTGCCAGCAGCCCCAGTCTTGCTGAGGGCTACACCTTC. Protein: CASSPSLAEGYTF. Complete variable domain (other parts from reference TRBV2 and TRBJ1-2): EPEVTQTPSHQVTQMGQEVILRCVPISNHLYFYWYRQILGQKVEFLVSFYNNEISEKSEIFDDQFSVERPDGSNFTLKIRSTKLEDSAMYFCASSPSLAEGYTFGSGTRLTVV.

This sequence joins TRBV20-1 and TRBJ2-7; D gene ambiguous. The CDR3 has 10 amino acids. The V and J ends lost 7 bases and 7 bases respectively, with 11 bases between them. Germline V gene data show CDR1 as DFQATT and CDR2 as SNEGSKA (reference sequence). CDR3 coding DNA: TGCAGTGGGACCGCTGGGGAGCAGTACTTC. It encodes CSGTAGEQYF.

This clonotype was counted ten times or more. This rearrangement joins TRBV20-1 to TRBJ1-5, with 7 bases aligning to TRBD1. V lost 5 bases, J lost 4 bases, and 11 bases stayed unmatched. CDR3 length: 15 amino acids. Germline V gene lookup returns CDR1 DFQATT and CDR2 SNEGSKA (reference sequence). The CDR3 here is CSAQGAGGYNQPQHF. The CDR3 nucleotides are TGCAGTGCTCAAGGGGCAGGGGGTTATAATCAGCCCCAGCATTTT.

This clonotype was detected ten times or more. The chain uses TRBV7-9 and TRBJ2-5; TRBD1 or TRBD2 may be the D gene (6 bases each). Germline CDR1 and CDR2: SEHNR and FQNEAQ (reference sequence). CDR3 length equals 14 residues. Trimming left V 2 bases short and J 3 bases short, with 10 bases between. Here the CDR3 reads CASSLTGGKETQYF. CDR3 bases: TGTGCCAGCAGCTTAACCGGGGGCAAAGAGACCCAGTACTTC. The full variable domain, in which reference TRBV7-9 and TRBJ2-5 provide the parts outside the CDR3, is DTGVSQNPRHKITKRGQNVTFRCDPISEHNRLYWYRQTLGQGPEFLTYFQNEAQLEKSRLLSDRFSAERPKGSFSTLEIQRTEQGDSAMYLCASSLTGGKETQYFGPGTRLLVL.

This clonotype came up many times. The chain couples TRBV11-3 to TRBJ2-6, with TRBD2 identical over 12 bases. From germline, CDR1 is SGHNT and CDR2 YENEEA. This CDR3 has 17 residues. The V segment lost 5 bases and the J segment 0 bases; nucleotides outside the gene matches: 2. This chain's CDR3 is CASSGTSGSSGANVLTF. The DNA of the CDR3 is TGTGCCAGCAGCGGGACTAGCGGGTCCTCTGGGGCCAACGTCCTGACTTTC.

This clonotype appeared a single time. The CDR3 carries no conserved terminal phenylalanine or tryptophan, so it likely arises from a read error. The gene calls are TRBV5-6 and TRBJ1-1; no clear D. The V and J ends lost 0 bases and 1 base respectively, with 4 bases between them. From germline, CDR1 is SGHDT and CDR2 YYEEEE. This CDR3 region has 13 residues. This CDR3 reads CASSLGWNTEAFY. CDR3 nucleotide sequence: TGTGCCAGCAGCTTGGGGTGGAACACTGAAGCTTTCTAT.

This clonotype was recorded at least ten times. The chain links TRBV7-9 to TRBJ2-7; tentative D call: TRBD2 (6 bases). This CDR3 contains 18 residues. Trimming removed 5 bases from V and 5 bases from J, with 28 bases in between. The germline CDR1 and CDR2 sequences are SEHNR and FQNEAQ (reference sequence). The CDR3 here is CASSPGRDSGGFDHEQYF. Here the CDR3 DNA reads TGTGCCAGCAGCCCTGGCCGCGATAGCGGAGGCTTTGACCACGAGCAGTACTTC. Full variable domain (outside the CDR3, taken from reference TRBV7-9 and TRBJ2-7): DTGVSQNPRHKITKRGQNVTFRCDPISEHNRLYWYRQTLGQGPEFLTYFQNEAQLEKSRLLSDRFSAERPKGSFSTLEIQRTEQGDSAMYLCASSPGRDSGGFDHEQYFGPGTRLTVT.